This T cell receptor (beta chain) was obtained from a study of T cells expressing NK-cell markers. Overall study: It was sorted CD3+CD56+NKG2C+, CD3+CD56+NKG2C- and CD3+CD56-NKG2C+ T cells that supplied the TCR beta repertoires. Within the sequenced cohort of eight donors, seven exhibited HCMV seropositivity and one was seronegative.

Germline V gives CDR1 LNHNV, CDR2 YYDKDF (reference sequence). This CDR3 is 17 amino acids long. As for this clonotype: Its antigen is currently unknown.

TCRdb reworked the 5' RACE reads into one entry per CDR3 protein, no DNA. Across roughly 450,000 distinct CDR3 sequences, the top ten clones capture roughly 1.4% of the sample. Study outcomes and limitations: More than 5 donors showed dominant NKG2C+ clonotypes comprising about 1.0-7.0% of their CD8+ T cells.

This chain joins TRBV15 and TRBJ1-5; TCRdb outputs TRBD1, but without DNA this stays unchecked. The sequenced material came from blood T cells: a sorted CD56 or NKG2C T cell subset, CD4+ or CD8+ T cells, or bulk PBMC T cells (not recorded which). The clonotype originates from a woman in her forties or fifties in good health. The CDR3 sequence: CATSRQGTDNSNQPQHF.